Presented here are 21 T cell receptor beta chains from one specimen sequenced in a study of brain metastases from non-small cell lung cancer. Profiling relied on immunoSEQ multiplex PCR, and the TCRdb table lists in-frame clones only, not all of them. The sample lists approximately 1,500 clones; 75% to 85% were seen once. Material for sequencing was tumor-adjacent normal tissue. The receptor set was obtained from a donor at least 40 years old with non-small cell lung cancer.

Only a few counts were recorded for this clone. The V and J genes are TRBV5-4 and TRBJ2-7; no clear D gene. CDR1 and CDR2 from the germline V gene are SGHNT and YYREEE (reference sequence). V was pared by 3 bases and J by 0 bases, with 10 bases between. This CDR3 contains 14 residues. DNA for the CDR3: TGTGCCAGCAGCTCCTTGGGGAACTCCTACGAGCAGTACTTC. The encoded protein is CASSSLGNSYEQYF.

This clone occurred once. This chain links TRBV5-1 with TRBJ2-7; maybe TRBD1 (6 bases). From germline, CDR1 is SGHRS and CDR2 YFSETQ. The germline V and J ends were trimmed by 2 bases and 6 bases, with 9 bases remaining between them. The CDR3 is 12 amino acids. The CDR3 loop is CASSFRGVEQYF. The CDR3 nucleotides read TGCGCCAGCAGCTTCAGGGGTGTCGAGCAGTACTTC.

V usage is TRBV15 and J usage is TRBJ1-5; TRBD1 might be the D (6 bases). The CDR3 extends over 13 amino acids. Trimming removed 0 bases from V and 13 bases from J, with 13 bases in between. Germline assignment: CDR1 LNHNV and CDR2 YYDKDF (reference sequence). The CDR3 DNA reads as TGTGCCACCAGCAGAGATAGGGGGAGTACACAGCATTTT. It specifies CATSRDRGSTQHF.

The chain is built from TRBV19 and TRBJ1-5; D is perhaps TRBD1 (5 bases). V lost 0 bases, J lost 1 base, and 10 bases lay in between. Germline lookup yields CDR1 LNHDA and CDR2 SQIVND (reference sequence). The CDR3 is made up of 16 amino acids. The CDR3 loop reads CASSIDQGRSNQPQHF. CDR3 in DNA: TGTGCCAGTAGTATAGATCAGGGTAGGAGCAATCAGCCCCAGCATTTT.

With respect to this clone: This may be a read error: a much more frequent sequence differs by one nucleotide. Within the sample, other DNA sequences also encode this same CDR3. V gene TRBV6-2 or TRBV6-3 combines with J gene TRBJ2-7, with D perhaps TRBD2 (5 bases). The CDR3 runs to 13 residues. Germline loops: CDR1 MNHEY, CDR2 SVGEGT. The CDR3 DNA sequence: TGTGCCAGTAGTTACCGGGGTCCCTACGAGCAGTACTTC. This codes for CASSYRGPYEQYF.

This clone has just one count. The chain has TRBV7-8 and TRBJ1-6; unclear D gene. CDR1 is SGHVS, CDR2 FQNEAQ, per germline. The CDR3 spans 14 residues. The V end lost 4 bases, the J end lost 7 bases, and 11 bases lay between the germline ends. CDR3: CASSYRDGNSPLHF. CDR3 DNA sequence: TGTGCCAGCAGCTATAGGGATGGGAATTCACCCCTCCACTTT.

The genes are TRBV6-1 and TRBJ2-3; 7 bases are a match to TRBD2. V lost 4 bases to trimming and J lost 2 bases; unmatched junction nucleotides: 3. Germline-derived CDR1 and CDR2 are MNHNS and SASEGT. The CDR3 contains 14 residues. CDR3 sequence reads: CASSAAGSTDTQYF. As DNA, the CDR3 is TGTGCCAGCAGTGCAGCGGGATCCACAGATACGCAGTATTTT.

The rearrangement links TRBV2 to TRBJ1-2; the D is unclear. V gave up 10 bases and J gave up 0 bases, with 15 bases separating them. CDR1 is SNHLY, CDR2 FYNNEI, per germline. The CDR3 spans 14 residues. CDR3 nucleotides: TGTGCCACCCGACCTGGGGAAGCTAACTATGGCTACACCTTC. Translated: CATRPGEANYGYTF.

The genes are TRBV7-9 and TRBJ2-1; the D gene is possibly TRBD1 (6 bases). Looked up from germline, CDR1 is SEHNR and CDR2 is FQNEAQ (reference sequence). V was clipped by 0 bases and J by 2 bases, with 14 bases between them. The CDR3 is 17 residues long. The CDR3 here is CASSLAWVGAAYNEQFF. Here the CDR3 DNA reads TGTGCCAGCAGCTTAGCTTGGGTGGGGGCCGCCTACAATGAGCAGTTCTTC.

The table lists this clone with a count of one. The rearrangement uses TRBV4-1 and TRBJ2-2, with 7 positions matching TRBD1. The CDR3 is made up of 14 amino acids. Germline V CDR1 and CDR2: MGHRA, YSYEKL. Germline trimming cut 7 bases from V and 4 bases from J; bases unmatched to any gene: 6. CDR3 coding DNA: TGCGCCAGCAAGACAGGGATTACCACCGGGGAGCTGTTTTTT. This translates into CASKTGITTGELFF.

J is TRBJ1-1 and V is TRBV7-5. TRBV7-5 constitutes a pseudogene. This CDR3 spans 15 amino acids. In DNA form, the CDR3 reads TGTGTCAGAAGCCCTCGTGGGGGGGCGGACACTGAAGCTTTCTTT. It specifies CVRSPRGGADTEAFF.

The chain combines TRBV5-1 with TRBJ1-1; 8 bases fit TRBD1. The CDR3 is 12 residues long. The germline V gene has CDR1 SGHRS and CDR2 YFSETQ. V dropped 6 bases and J dropped 7; count of bases not matched to a gene: 5. The CDR3 nucleotides are TGCGCCAGCAAGGACAGGGCAAATGAAGCTTTCTTT. Translating gives CASKDRANEAFF. Full variable domain (outside the CDR3, taken from reference TRBV5-1 and TRBJ1-1): KAGVTQTPRYLIKTRGQQVTLSCSPISGHRSVSWYQQTPGQGLQFLFEYFSETQRNKGNFPGRFSGRQFSNSRSEMNVSTLELGDSALYLCASKDRANEAFFGQGTRLTVV.

This chain links TRBV7-8 with TRBJ1-2; a weak D match, TRBD1 (5 bases). V lost 1 base and J lost 8, with 11 bases in between. Germline-derived CDR1 and CDR2 are SGHVS and FQNEAQ. The CDR3 is 13 amino acids. CDR3 nucleotides: TGTGCCAGCAGCTTAGGAGGGGCTTTGGGCTACACCTTC. Translation gives CASSLGGALGYTF.

The V and J genes are TRBV9 and TRBJ2-1, with 12 bases lining up with TRBD2. The ends lost 3 bases at V and 13 bases at J; junction bases unmatched: 8. Germline lookup yields CDR1 SGDLS and CDR2 YYNGEE. The length of the CDR3 is 14 residues. The CDR3: CASSGQLAGGKQFF. In DNA form, the CDR3 reads TGTGCCAGCAGCGGCCAACTAGCGGGAGGAAAACAGTTCTTC.

V gene TRBV5-1 combines with J gene TRBJ2-1; D is perhaps TRBD1 (5 bases). V was pared by 1 base and J by 3 bases, with 11 bases between. CDR1 and CDR2 (germline): SGHRS, YFSETQ. This CDR3 is 15 amino acids long. CDR3 sequence (DNA): TGCGCCAGCAGCTTGATAGGGGAAGACTACAATGAGCAGTTCTTC. Residues: CASSLIGEDYNEQFF.

Concerning this clone itself: Compared with germline, one end of the junction differs, possibly owing to a read error. The genes are TRBV4-1 and TRBJ2-2; the D gene could be TRBD1 or TRBD2 (5 bases each). Germline CDR1 is MGHRA and CDR2 is YSYEKL. CDR3 length: 14 amino acids. The CDR3: CASKTEITTGKLFF. CDR3 in DNA: TGCGCCAGCAAGACAGAGATTACCACCGGGAAGCTGTTTTTT.

This clone was observed a handful of times. This chain uses TRBV7-9 with TRBJ2-1; D tentatively fits TRBD1 or TRBD2 (6 bases each). Per germline, CDR1 SEHNR and CDR2 FQNEAQ (reference sequence). Trimming stripped 4 bases from V and 8 bases from J, with 24 bases between. This CDR3 has 17 residues. The CDR3 nucleotides read TGTGCCAGCAGCTGGACCCCGGGGGCTAGCGAGGAGGATGAGCAGTTCTTC. Its protein is CASSWTPGASEEDEQFF.

The chain is built from TRBV19 and TRBJ1-5; the D is unclear. With 5 bases removed from V and 0 bases from J, the gap between germline ends came to 17 bases. Germline V lookup: CDR1 LNHDA, CDR2 SQIVND (reference sequence). This CDR3 has 17 residues. The CDR3 DNA reads TGTGCCAGTAGTCCTGGACGGGGTGAGTCTAGCAATCAGCCCCAGCATTTT. Its translation: CASSPGRGESSNQPQHF.

Turning to this clone: In the same sample, other DNA sequences code for this CDR3. This sequence joins TRBV3-1 (or the pseudogene TRBV3-2) and TRBJ1-6, with TRBD1 matching over 8 bases. Germline V CDR1 and CDR2: LGHDT, YNNKEL (reference sequence). This CDR3 contains 15 residues. V lost 0 bases, J lost 11 bases, and 6 bases stayed unmatched. The CDR3 DNA reads as TGTGCCAGCAGCCAAGAACCAGGACAGGGTACACCCCTCCACTTT. As protein: CASSQEPGQGTPLHF.

The chain links TRBV27 to TRBJ2-7; 8 nucleotides line up with TRBD1. CDR3 length: 15 amino acids. Germline CDR1 is MNHEY and CDR2 is SMNVEV (reference sequence). The V segment lost 5 bases and the J segment 4 bases; nucleotides outside the gene matches: 10. CDR3 bases: TGTGCCAGCAGTAGCAGGGACAGGCTAGGGTACGAGCAGTACTTC. Its protein is CASSSRDRLGYEQYF.

This rearrangement joins TRBV7-3 to TRBJ2-3; D is perhaps TRBD2 (6 bases). V was pared by 4 bases and J by 10 bases, with 9 bases between. The CDR3 covers 11 residues. From germline, CDR1 is SGHTA and CDR2 FQGTGA. The CDR3 protein is CASSYGEAQYF. CDR3 in DNA: TGTGCCAGCAGCTACGGGGAGGCGCAGTATTTT. Drawing the rest from reference TRBV7-3 and TRBJ2-3, the complete variable domain is GAGVSQTPSNKVTEKGKYVELRCDPISGHTALYWYRQSLGQGPEFLIYFQGTGAADDSGLPNDRFFAVRPEGSVSTLKIQRTERGDSAVYLCASSYGEAQYFGPGTRLTVL.